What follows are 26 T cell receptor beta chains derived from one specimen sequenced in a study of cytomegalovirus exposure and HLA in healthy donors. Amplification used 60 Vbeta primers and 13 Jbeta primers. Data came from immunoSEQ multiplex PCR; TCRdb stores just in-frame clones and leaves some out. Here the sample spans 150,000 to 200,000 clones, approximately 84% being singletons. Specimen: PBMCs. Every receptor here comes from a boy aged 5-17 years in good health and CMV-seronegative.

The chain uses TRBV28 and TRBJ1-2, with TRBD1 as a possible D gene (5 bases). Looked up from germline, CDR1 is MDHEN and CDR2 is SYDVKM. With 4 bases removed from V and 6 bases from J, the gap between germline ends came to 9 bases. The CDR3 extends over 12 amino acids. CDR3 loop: CASSSLTDGYTF. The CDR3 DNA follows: TGTGCCAGCAGTTCCTTGACAGATGGCTACACCTTC.

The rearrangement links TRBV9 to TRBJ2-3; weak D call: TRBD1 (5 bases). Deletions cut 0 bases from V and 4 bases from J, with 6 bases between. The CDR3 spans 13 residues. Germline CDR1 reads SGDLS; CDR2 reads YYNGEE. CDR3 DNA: TGTGCCAGCAGCGTAGAGGGGTCAGATACGCAGTATTTT. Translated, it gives CASSVEGSDTQYF.

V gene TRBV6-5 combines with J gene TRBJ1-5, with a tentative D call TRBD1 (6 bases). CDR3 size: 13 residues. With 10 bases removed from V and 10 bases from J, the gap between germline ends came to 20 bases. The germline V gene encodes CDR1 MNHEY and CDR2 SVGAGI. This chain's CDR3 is CATASDSMAPQHF. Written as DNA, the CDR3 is TGTGCCACCGCATCGGACAGTATGGCACCCCAGCATTTT.

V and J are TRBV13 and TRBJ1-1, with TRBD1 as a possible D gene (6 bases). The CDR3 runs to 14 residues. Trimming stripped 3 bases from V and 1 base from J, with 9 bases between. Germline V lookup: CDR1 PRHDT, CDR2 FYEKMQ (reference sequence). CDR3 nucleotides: TGTGCCAGCAGCTTCGGACAGCCGAACACTGAAGCTTTCTTT. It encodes CASSFGQPNTEAFF.

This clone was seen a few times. The CDR3 nucleotides read TGTGCCAGCAGCCCACCGGCGGCCACTGAAGCTTTCTTT. Amino acids: CASSPPAATEAFF. This sequence joins TRBV5-4 and TRBJ1-1; D not resolved. There are 13 residues in the CDR3. V gave up 4 bases and J gave up 4 bases, with 11 bases separating them. In germline, CDR1 is SGHNT, CDR2 YYREEE (reference sequence).

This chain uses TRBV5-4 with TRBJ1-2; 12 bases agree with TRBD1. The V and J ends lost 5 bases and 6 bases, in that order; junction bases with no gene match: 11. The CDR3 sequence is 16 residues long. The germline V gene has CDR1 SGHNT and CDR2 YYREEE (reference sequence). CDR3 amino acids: CASRPGQGAPANGYTF. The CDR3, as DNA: TGTGCCAGCAGGCCGGGACAGGGGGCGCCGGCGAATGGCTACACCTTC.

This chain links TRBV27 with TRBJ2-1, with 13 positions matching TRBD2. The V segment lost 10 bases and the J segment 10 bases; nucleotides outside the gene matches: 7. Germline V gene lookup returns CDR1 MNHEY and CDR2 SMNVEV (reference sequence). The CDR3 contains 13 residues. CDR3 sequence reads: CATLSGLAGEQFF. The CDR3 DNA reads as TGTGCCACACTCTCGGGACTAGCGGGGGAGCAGTTCTTC.

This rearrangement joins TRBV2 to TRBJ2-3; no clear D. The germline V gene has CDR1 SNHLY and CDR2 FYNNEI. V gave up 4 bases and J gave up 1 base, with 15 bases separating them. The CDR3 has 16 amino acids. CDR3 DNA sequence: TGTGCCAGCAGTGCGTCGAAGATTGAGGGCACAGATACGCAGTATTTT. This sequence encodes CASSASKIEGTDTQYF.

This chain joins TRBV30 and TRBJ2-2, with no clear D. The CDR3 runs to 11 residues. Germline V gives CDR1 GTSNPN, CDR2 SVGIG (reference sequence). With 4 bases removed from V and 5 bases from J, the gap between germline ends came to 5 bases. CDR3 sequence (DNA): TGTGCCTGGACCCTGACCGGGGAGCTGTTTTTT. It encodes CAWTLTGELFF. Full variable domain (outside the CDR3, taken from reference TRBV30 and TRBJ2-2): SQTIHQWPATLVQPVGSPLSLECTVEGTSNPNLYWYRQAAGRGLQLLFYSVGIGQISSEVPQNLSASRPQDRQFILSSKKLLLSDSGFYLCAWTLTGELFFGEGSRLTVL.

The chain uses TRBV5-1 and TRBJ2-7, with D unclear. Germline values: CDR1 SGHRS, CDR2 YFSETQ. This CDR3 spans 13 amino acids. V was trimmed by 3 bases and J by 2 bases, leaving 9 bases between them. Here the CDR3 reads CASSSGRTYEQYF. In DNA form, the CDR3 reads TGCGCCAGCAGCTCGGGTCGAACCTACGAGCAGTACTTC.

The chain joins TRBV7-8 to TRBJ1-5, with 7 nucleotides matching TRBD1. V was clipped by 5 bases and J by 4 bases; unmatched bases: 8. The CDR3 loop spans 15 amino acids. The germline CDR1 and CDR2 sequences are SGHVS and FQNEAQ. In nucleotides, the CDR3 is TGTGCCAGCAGCCGTGATAACAGGGGAAATCAGCCCCAGCATTTT. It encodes CASSRDNRGNQPQHF.

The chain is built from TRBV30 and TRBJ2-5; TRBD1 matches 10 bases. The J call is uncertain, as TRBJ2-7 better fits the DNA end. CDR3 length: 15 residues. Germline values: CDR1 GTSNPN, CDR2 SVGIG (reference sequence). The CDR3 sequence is CAFLPSGQGAYEQYF. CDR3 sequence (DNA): TGTGCCTTCCTCCCCTCTGGACAGGGGGCCTACGAGCAGTACTTC.

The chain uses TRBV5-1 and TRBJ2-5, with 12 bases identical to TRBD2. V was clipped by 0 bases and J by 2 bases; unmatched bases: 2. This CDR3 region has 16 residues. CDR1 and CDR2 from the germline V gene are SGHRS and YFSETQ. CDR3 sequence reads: CASSLVGLAGQETQYF. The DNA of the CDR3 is TGCGCCAGCAGCTTGGTTGGACTAGCGGGACAAGAGACCCAGTACTTC.

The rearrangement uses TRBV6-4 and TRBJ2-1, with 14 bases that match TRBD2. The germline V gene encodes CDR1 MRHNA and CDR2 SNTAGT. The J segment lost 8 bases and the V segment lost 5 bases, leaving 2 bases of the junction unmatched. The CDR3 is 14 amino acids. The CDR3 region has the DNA TGTGCCAGCAGTTCGGGACTAGCGGGAGATGAGCAGTTCTTC. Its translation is CASSSGLAGDEQFF.

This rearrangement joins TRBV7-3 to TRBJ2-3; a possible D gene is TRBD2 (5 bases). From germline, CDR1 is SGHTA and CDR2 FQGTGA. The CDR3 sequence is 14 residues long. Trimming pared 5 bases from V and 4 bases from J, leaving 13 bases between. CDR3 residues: CASSRGPTPDTQYF. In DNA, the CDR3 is TGTGCCAGCAGCCGGGGTCCTACCCCAGATACGCAGTATTTT.

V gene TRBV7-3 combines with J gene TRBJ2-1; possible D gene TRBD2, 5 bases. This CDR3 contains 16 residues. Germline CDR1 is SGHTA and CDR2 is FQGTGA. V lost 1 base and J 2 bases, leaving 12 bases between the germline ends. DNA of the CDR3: TGTGCCAGCAGCTTAAATTCGGGGATCCCCTACAATGAGCAGTTCTTC. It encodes CASSLNSGIPYNEQFF.

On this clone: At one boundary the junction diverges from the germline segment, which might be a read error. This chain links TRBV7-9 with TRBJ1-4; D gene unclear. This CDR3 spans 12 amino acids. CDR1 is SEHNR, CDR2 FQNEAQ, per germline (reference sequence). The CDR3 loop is CSSSPGFEKLFF. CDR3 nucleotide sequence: TGTTCCAGCAGCCCCGGGTTCGAAAAACTGTTTTTT.

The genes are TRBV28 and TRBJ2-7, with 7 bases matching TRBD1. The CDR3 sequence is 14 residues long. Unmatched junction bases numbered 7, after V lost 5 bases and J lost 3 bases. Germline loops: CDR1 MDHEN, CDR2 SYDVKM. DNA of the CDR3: TGTGCCAGCAGTAAAGGTCACAGGGGCTACGAGCAGTACTTC. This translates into CASSKGHRGYEQYF.

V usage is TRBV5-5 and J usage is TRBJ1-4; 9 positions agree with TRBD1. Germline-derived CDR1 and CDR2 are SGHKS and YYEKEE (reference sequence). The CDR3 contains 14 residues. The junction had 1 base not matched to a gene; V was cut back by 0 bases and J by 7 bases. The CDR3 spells CASSLGTGVEKLFF. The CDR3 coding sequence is TGTGCCAGCAGCTTGGGGACAGGGGTTGAAAAACTGTTTTTT.

The CDR3 reads CASSSGTRTYNEQFF. CDR3 bases: TGTGCCAGCAGCTCCGGGACTAGGACATACAATGAGCAGTTCTTC. The rearrangement uses TRBV11-3 and TRBJ2-1; TRBD2 matches at 8 bases. With V trimmed by 4 bases and J by 4 bases, 6 bases remained unmatched. The CDR3 is 15 amino acids. CDR1 SGHNT and CDR2 YENEEA come from the germline V gene. The full variable domain, completed using reference TRBV11-3 and TRBJ2-1, is EAGVVQSPRYKIIEKKQPVAFWCNPISGHNTLYWYLQNLGQGPELLIRYENEEAVDDSQLPKDRFSAERLKGVDSTLKIQPAELGDSAVYLCASSSGTRTYNEQFFGPGTRLTVL.

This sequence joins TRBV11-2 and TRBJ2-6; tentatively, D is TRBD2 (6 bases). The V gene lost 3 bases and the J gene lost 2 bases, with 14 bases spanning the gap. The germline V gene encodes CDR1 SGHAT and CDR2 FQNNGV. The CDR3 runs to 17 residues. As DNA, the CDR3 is TGTGCCAGCAGCTTGCGGGGCCGGGGCCCTGGGGCCAACGTCCTGACTTTC. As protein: CASSLRGRGPGANVLTF.

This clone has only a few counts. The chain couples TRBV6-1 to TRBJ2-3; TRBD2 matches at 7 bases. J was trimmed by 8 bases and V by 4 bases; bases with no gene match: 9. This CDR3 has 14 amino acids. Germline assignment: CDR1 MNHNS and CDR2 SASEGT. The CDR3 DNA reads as TGTGCCAGCAGTGCCAAGTCTAGCGGAGCTACGCAGTATTTT. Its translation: CASSAKSSGATQYF.

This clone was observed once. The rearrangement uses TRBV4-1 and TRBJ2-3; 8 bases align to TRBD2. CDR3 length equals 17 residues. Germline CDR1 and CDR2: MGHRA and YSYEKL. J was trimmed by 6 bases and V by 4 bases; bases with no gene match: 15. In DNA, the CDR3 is TGCGCCAGCAGCCCTCTGGAGGGGACTAGAGGTGCTGATACGCAGTATTTT. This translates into CASSPLEGTRGADTQYF.

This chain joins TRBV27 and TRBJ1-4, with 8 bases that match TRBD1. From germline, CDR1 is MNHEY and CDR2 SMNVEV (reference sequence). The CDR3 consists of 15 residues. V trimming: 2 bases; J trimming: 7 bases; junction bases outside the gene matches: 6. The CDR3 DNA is TGTGCCAGCAGTTTAAATACAGGGGGAAGTGAAAAACTGTTTTTT. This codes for CASSLNTGGSEKLFF.

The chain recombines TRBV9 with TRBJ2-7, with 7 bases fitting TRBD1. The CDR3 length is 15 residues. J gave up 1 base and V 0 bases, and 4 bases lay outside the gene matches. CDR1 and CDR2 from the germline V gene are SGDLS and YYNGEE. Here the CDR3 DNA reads TGTGCCAGCAGCGTAGGAGGGACAGCGTCCTACGAGCAGTACTTC. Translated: CASSVGGTASYEQYF.

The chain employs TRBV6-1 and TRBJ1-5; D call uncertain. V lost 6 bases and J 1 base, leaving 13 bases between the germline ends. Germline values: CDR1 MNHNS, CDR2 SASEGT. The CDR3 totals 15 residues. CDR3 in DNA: TGTGCCAGCAGAGGACGGGGTGTAAGCAATCAGCCCCAGCATTTT. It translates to CASRGRGVSNQPQHF.